This TCR beta chain derives from a study of blood T cell repertoires in COVID-19. For the study at large: The origin of the acute and convalescent COVID-19 samples was the United States, Italy and Spain.

Germline V lookup: CDR1 MNHEY, CDR2 SMNVEV (reference sequence). Trimming took off 1 base at V and 4 bases at J, with 8 bases between the two ends. The CDR3 length is 15 residues. As originally analysed: For nucleated cells, counts were estimated from reference gene primer amplification. Method: immunoSEQ multiplex PCR; TCRdb's copy keeps in-frame clones and lacks some. V and J calls and clone size are copied from that table; D and trimming were computed from the DNA. The sample carries tens of thousands of clones, 65% to 90% recorded once. The gene calls are TRBV27 and TRBJ1-6; a possible D gene is TRBD1 (5 bases). Sequencing was carried out using peripheral blood. The origin of this receptor is a human donor in a cohort sampled during active COVID-19. CDR3 nucleotide sequence: TGTGCCAGCAGTTTATTGGGGGGTTATAATTCACCCCTCCACTTT. It yields the protein CASSLLGGYNSPLHF.